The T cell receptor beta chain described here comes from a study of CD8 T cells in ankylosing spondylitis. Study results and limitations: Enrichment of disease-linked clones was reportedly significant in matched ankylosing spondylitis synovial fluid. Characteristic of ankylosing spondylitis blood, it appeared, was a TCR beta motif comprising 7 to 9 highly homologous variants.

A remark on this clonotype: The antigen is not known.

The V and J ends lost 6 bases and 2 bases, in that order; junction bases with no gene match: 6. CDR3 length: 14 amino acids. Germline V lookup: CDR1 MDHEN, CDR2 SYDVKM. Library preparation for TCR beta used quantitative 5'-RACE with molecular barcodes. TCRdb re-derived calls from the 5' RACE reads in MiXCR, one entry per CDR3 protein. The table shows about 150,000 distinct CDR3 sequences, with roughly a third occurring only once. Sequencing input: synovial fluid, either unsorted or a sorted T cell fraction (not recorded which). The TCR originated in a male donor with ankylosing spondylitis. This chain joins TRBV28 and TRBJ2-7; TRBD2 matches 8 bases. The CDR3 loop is CASSPRTSPYEQYF. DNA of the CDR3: TGTGCCAGCAGCCCCAGGACTAGCCCCTACGAGCAGTACTTC.